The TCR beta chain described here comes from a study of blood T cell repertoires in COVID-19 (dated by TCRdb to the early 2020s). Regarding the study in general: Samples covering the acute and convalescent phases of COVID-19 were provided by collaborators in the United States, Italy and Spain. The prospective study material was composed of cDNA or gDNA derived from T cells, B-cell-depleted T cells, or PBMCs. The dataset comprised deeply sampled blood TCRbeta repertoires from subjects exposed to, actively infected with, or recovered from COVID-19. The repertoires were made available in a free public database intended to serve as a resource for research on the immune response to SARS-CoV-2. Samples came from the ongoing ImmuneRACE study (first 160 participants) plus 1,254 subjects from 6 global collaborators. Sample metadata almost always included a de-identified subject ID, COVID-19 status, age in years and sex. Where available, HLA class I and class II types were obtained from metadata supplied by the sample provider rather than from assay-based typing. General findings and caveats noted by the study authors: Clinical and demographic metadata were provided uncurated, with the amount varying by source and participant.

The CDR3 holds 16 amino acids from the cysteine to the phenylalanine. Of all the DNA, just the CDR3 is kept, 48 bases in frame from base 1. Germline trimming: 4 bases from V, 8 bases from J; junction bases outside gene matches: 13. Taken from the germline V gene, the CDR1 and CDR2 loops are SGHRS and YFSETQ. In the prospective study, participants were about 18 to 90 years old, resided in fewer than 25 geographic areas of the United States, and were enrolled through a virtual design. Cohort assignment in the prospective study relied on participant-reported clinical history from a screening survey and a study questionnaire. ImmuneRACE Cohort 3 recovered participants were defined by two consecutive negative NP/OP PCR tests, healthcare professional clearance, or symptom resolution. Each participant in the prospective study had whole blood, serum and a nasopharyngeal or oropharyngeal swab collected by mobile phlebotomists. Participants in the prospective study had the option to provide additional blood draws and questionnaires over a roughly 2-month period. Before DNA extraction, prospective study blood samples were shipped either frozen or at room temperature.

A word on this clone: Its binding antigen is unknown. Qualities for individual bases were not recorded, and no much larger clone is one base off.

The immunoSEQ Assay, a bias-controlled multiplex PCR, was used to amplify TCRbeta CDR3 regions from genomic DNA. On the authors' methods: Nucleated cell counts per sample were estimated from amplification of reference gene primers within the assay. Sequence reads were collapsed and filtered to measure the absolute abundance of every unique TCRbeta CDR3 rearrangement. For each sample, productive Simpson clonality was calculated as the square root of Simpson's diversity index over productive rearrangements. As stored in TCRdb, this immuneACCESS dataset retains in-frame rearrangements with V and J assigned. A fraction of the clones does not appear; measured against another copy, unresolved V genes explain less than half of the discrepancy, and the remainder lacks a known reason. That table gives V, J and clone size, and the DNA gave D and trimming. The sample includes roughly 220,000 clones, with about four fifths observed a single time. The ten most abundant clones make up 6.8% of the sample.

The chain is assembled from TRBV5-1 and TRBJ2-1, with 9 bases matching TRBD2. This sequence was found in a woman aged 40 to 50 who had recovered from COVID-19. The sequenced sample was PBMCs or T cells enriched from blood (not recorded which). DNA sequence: TGCGCCAGCAGCCCGACCAAGGGACTAGCAGGCCATGAGCAGTTCTTC. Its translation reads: CASSPTKGLAGHEQFF.